Described below is a single TCR beta chain sequence and its context. Produced via immunoSEQ multiplex PCR; TCRdb's table is partial and in-frame only. The profile covers over 95,000 clones, with about 81% appearing a single time and 11% to 15% taken by the ten largest. The source of the sample is a study of T cell responses to AZD1222 COVID-19 vaccine. V shed 2 bases and J 2 bases; nucleotides not matched to a gene: 4. The germline CDR1 and CDR2 sequences are SGHRS and YFSETQ. The CDR3 covers 17 residues. The sample here was peripheral blood, taken 28 days after the second AZD1222 dose. The chain recombines TRBV5-1 with TRBJ2-3; 14 nucleotides match TRBD2. The receptor comes from an adult who received the AZD1222 COVID-19 vaccine. As DNA, the CDR3 is TGCGCCAGCAGCTTAGGACTAGCGGGGGGCACCACAGATACGCAGTATTTT. This translates into CASSLGLAGGTTDTQYF. The full variable domain, in which reference TRBV5-1 and TRBJ2-3 provide the parts outside the CDR3, is KAGVTQTPRYLIKTRGQQVTLSCSPISGHRSVSWYQQTPGQGLQFLFEYFSETQRNKGNFPGRFSGRQFSNSRSEMNVSTLELGDSALYLCASSLGLAGGTTDTQYFGPGTRLTVL.